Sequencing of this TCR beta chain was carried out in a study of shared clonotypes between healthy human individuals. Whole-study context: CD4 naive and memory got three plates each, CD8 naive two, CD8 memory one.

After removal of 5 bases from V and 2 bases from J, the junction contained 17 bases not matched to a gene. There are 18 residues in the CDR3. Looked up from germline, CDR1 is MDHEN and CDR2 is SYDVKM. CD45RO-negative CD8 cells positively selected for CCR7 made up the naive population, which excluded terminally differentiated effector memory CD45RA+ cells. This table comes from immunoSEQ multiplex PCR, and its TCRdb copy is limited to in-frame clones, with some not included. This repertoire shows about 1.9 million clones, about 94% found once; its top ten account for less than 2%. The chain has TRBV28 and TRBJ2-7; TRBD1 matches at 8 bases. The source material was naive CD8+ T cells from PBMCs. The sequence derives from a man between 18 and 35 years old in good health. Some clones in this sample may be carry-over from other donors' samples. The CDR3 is CASSTLTGADVRTYEQYF. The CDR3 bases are TGTGCCAGCAGTACCTTGACAGGGGCCGACGTAAGAACCTACGAGCAGTACTTC.